What follows describes a single T cell receptor (beta chain). Its antigen is currently unknown. The data belong to a study of post-analysis software for immune sequencing data. Study-wide background: The study covered relapsing-remitting, secondary progressive and progressive-relapsing courses of multiple sclerosis.

CDR1 SGHRS and CDR2 YFSETQ come from the germline V gene. The CDR3 length is 16 residues. V gave up 2 bases and J gave up 0 bases, with 12 bases separating them. Carried by the TCR beta cDNA libraries were unique molecular identifiers. Yield was 450,000 to 650,000 cDNA molecules from approximately 0.91 to 9.4 million T cells. TCRdb analysed the PCR reads with MiXCR anew, one entry per CDR3 protein. The sample yields roughly 540,000 distinct CDR3 sequences, around a third seen once. Regarding the study as a whole: F-measure co-clustering was strong for batch-matched samples. Significantly lower normalized Chao1 diversity was seen in multiple sclerosis patients than in controls. Five TRBV segments, including TRBV5-6, TRBV5-1 and TRBV20-1, were more frequent in patients than controls.

The chain combines TRBV5-1 with TRBJ2-4; perhaps TRBD1 as D (6 bases). The TCR was taken from a girl under 18 with multiple sclerosis. The sample was blood. CDR3 nucleotide sequence: TGCGCCAGCAGCTTTGGACAGCCCCTAGCCAAAAACATTCAGTACTTC. Translating it yields CASSFGQPLAKNIQYF.